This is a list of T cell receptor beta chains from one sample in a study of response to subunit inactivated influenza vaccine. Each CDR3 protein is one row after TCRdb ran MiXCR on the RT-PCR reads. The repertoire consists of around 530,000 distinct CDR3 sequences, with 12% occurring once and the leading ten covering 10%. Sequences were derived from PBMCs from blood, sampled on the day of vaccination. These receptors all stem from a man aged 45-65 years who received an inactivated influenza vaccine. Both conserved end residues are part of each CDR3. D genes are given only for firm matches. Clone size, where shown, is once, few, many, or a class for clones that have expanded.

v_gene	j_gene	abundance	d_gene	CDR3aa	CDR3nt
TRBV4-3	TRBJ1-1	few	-	CASSQEGEAKAFF	TGCGCCAGCAGCCAAGAGGGAGAAGCGAAAGCTTTCTTT
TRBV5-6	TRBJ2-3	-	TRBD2	CASILVTGGPDTQYF	TGTGCCAGCATCTTGGTAACGGGAGGGCCAGATACGCAGTATTTT
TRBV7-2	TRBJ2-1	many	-	CASSPHRLVTEQFF	TGTGCCAGCAGCCCACACCGACTAGTTACTGAGCAGTTCTTC
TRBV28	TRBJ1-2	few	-	CASIPGGQGGGYTF	TGTGCCAGCATTCCCGGGGGCCAGGGCGGTGGCTACACCTTC
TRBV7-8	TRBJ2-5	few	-	CASSGSKGYQETQYF	TGTGCCAGCAGCGGGTCAAAGGGGTACCAAGAGACCCAGTACTTC
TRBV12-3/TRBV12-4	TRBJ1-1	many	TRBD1	CASSLGTGDTEAFF	TGTGCCAGCAGTTTAGGGACAGGGGATACTGAAGCTTTCTTT
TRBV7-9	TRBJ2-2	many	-	CASSPLGGPTGELFF	TGTGCCAGCAGCCCCCTTGGGGGGCCCACCGGGGAGCTGTTTTTT
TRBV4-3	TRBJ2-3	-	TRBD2	CASSQLLAGGQGDTQYF	TGCGCCAGCAGCCAACTCCTAGCGGGGGGCCAGGGAGATACGCAGTATTTT
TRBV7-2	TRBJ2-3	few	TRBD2	CASSAGTTFQYF	TGTGCCAGCAGCGCCGGGACTACCTTTCAGTATTTT
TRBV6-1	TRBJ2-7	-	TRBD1	CATTGDRAPGEQYF	TGTGCCACCACCGGTGACAGGGCTCCCGGTGAGCAGTACTTC
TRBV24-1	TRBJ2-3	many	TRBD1	CATSEQGYTQYF	TGTGCCACCAGTGAACAGGGGTATACGCAGTATTTT
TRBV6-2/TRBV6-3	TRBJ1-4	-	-	CASSYPTREKLFF	TGTGCCAGCAGTTACCCCACGAGAGAAAAACTGTTTTTT
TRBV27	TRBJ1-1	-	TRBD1	CASSLPPGTGLDTEAFF	TGTGCCAGCAGTTTACCCCCCGGGACAGGGTTGGACACTGAAGCTTTCTTT
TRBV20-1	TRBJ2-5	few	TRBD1	CSARGTGGRETQYF	TGCAGTGCTCGAGGGACAGGGGGCAGGGAGACCCAGTACTTC
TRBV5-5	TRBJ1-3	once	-	CASSFPGALSGNPIYF	TGTGCCAGCAGCTTCCCAGGGGCCCTCTCTGGAAACCCCATATATTTT
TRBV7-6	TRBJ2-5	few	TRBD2	CASSLELAGVIGETQYF	TGTGCCAGCAGCTTAGAACTAGCGGGAGTGATAGGGGAGACCCAGTACTTC
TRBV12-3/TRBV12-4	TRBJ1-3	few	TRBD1	CASSLRDRVVSGNTIYF	TGTGCCAGCAGTTTACGGGACAGGGTGGTTTCTGGAAACACCATATATTTT
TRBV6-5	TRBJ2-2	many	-	CASSYAGMRTGELFF	TGTGCCAGCAGTTATGCCGGGATGAGAACCGGGGAGCTGTTTTTT
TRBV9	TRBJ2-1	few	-	CASSGPGSSSYNEQFF	TGTGCCAGCAGCGGACCTGGGTCAAGCTCCTACAATGAGCAGTTCTTC
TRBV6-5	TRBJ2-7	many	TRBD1	CASSYSTGVGYEQYF	TGTGCCAGCAGTTACTCGACAGGGGTTGGCTACGAGCAGTACTTC
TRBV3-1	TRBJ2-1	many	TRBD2	CASSQRPLAGAHYNEQFF	TGTGCCAGCAGCCAAAGGCCCCTAGCGGGAGCACACTACAATGAGCAGTTCTTC
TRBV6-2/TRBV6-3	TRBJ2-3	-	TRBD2	CASSPGLAGAGDTQYF	TGTGCCAGCAGCCCCGGACTAGCGGGAGCGGGAGATACGCAGTATTTT
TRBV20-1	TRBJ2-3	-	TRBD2	CSARPLREGHDTQYF	TGCAGTGCTCGTCCTCTGCGGGAGGGCCACGATACGCAGTATTTT
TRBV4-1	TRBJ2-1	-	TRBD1	CASSQTGTGINEQFF	TGCGCCAGCAGCCAGACCGGGACAGGGATTAATGAGCAGTTCTTC
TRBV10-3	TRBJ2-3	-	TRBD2	CAISEQAGGHTDTQYF	TGTGCCATCAGTGAGCAGGCGGGGGGACACACAGATACGCAGTATTTT
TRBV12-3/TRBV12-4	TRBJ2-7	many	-	CASSEGRSSYEQYF	TGTGCCAGCAGCGAGGGGAGGAGCTCCTACGAGCAGTACTTC
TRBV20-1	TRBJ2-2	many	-	CSAYSGTGELFF	TGCAGTGCATATTCGGGCACCGGGGAGCTGTTTTTT